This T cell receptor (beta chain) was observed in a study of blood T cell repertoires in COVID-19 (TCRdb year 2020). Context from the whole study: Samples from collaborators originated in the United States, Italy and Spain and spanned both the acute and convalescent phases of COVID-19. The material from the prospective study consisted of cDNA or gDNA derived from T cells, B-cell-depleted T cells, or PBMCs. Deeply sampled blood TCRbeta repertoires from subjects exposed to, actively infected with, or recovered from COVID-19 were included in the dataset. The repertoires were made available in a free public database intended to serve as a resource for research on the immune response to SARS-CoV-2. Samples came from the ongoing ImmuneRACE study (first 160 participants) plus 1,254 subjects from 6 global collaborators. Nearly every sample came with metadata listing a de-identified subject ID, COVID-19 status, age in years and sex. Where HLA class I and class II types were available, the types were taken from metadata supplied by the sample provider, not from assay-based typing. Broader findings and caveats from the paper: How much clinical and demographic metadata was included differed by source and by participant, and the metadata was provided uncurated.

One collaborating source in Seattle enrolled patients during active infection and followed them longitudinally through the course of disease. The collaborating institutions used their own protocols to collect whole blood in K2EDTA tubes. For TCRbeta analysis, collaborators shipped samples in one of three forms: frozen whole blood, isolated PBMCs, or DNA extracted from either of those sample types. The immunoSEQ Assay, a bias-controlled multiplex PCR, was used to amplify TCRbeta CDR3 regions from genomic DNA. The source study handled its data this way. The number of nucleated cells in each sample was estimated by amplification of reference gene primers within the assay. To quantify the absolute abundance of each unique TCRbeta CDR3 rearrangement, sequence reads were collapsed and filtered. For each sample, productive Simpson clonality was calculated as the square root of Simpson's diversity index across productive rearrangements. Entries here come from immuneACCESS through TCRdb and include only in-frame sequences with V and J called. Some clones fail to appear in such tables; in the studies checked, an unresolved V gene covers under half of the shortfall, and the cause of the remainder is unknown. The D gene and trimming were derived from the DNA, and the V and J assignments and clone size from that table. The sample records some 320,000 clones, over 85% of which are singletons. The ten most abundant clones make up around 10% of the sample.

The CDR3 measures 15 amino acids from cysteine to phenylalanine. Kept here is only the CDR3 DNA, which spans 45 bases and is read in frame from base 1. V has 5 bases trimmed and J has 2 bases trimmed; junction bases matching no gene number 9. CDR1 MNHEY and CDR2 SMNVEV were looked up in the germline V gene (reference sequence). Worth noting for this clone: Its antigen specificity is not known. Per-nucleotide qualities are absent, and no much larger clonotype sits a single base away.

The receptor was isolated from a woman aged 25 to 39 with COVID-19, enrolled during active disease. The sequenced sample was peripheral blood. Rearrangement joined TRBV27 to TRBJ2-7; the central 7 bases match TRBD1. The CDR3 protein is CASSPGNRGPYEQYF. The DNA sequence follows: TGTGCCAGCAGTCCCGGGAACAGGGGCCCCTACGAGCAGTACTTC.